This T cell receptor (beta chain) was obtained from a study of T cell repertoires in cytomegalovirus infection. The germline CDR1 and CDR2 sequences are MNHEY and SMNVEV (reference sequence). CDR3 length equals 14 residues. V lost 3 bases, J lost 5 bases, and 13 bases lay in between. From the reads, TCRdb called clonotypes with MiXCR, one entry per CDR3 protein. The sample holds around 900,000 distinct CDR3 sequences, approximately 31% seen once. As concerns this clonotype: Its antigen is still unknown.

The sequence derives from a human donor in good health (CMV status not recorded). Some clones in this sample may be carry-over from other donors' samples. Here the sequenced sample was cultured CD8+ T cells from PBMCs, taken from culture after CMV antigen stimulation. V gene TRBV27 combines with J gene TRBJ1-2; D not resolved. The DNA for the CDR3 is TGTGCCAGCAGTTTTGGGGTCGGAATTTATGGCTACACCTTC. Residues: CASSFGVGIYGYTF.